The text below deals with one T cell receptor beta chain. This clonotype was detected ten times or more. Its binding antigen is unknown. No much larger clonotype is one base removed from it; base qualities were not supplied. The sample comes from a study of regulatory T cells in long-lasting Graves disease (dated by TCRdb to 2020 to 2022). Regarding the complete study: Patients with newly diagnosed Graves' disease had been on antithyroid drugs for under 3 months. This study used TCR sequencing and RNA sequencing of peripheral blood to compare persistent Graves' disease patients against newly diagnosed Graves' disease patients. The study took place in China and was registered as a clinical trial. TCR sequencing covered around 13 persistent and roughly 20 newly diagnosed Graves' disease patients, some 33 samples in total.

The method was multiplex PCR. These reads were obtained on an Illumina HiSeq 4000. iRepertoire HTBI primers and Arm-PCR amplification of CDR3 regions were used to construct TCR beta libraries. PCR products were gel purified before sequencing. In the source study's methods: Gene usage analysis of CDR3 amino acid clonotypes used the roughly 60 TRBV and around 14 TRBJ segments found across samples. COPE and FqMerger were used to merge filtered high-quality paired reads into contigs. BLAST was used to align contigs to IMGT TRBV, TRBD and TRBJ reference genes, and CDR3 was defined according to IMGT. Clonotypes above 0.1% frequency were classified as highly expanded clones. Shannon entropy was used to measure repertoire diversity, and the Gini coefficient was used to measure V-J evenness. A clonotype found in more than one individual was treated as public. In-frame beta chains were kept once TCRdb had trimmed the public reads at Q25 with fastp and called clones with MiXCR. Rows merge per CDR3 protein into single entries with the most common DNA and genes. TCRdb, not the original authors, processed these V and J calls. Here the sample has a few hundred thousand distinct CDR3 sequences; about an eighth occur a single time. 18% of the sample is in the top ten clones.

The full study reports these points: Only peripheral blood was studied, because thyroid tissue, the primary lesion, was inaccessible. Preferential use of TRBV28, TRBJ1-2 and TRBJ2-5 was observed in persistent disease, whereas TRBV20-1 and TRBJ2-1 were favored in newly diagnosed disease. Only the TCR beta chain was sequenced and analyzed. A larger number of public clonotypes was shared among persistent patients (about 2,700) than among newly diagnosed patients (about 990). The authors acknowledged the small sample size as a limitation that may reduce accuracy. Compared with newly diagnosed patients, patients with persistent Graves' disease had lower TCR Shannon entropy and fewer highly expanded clones, which suggests clonal expansion.

The V end loses 5 bases and the J end loses 2 bases, and a stretch of 21 bases separates them. The CDR3 contains 17 residues, cysteine and phenylalanine counted. Just CDR3 DNA is preserved here, 51 bases in frame from base 1. The germline V gene (reference sequence) sets CDR1 to MNHEY and CDR2 to SMNVEV. The sample's time point, from its label and the paper: newly diagnosed GD, antithyroid drugs for less than 3 months. RNA was extracted from PBMCs in TRIzol for both TCR sequencing and RNA sequencing. The diagnosis of Graves' disease followed American Thyroid Association guidelines. Patients were recruited from an endocrinology department in Xi'an, China. Each patient gave about 8.1 milliliters of peripheral blood, collected in an EDTA anticoagulant tube. PBMCs were isolated by Ficoll Paque Plus density gradient separation without further T cell sorting. An Agilent 2100 Bioanalyzer and agarose gel were used to assess RNA quality, and a NanoDrop 2000 was used to measure RNA concentration.

These data also featured in a second study, about T cells in Graves' hyperthyroidism and ophthalmopathy. From that second study: A patient counted as having stable Graves' hyperthyroidism if no progression to ophthalmopathy occurred over 18 months of follow-up. Hyperthyroidism patients were newly diagnosed, had a disease duration of under 2 months, and were aged 18 to 65 years. Exclusion was applied to patients with uncontrolled infections, other autoimmune diseases, pregnancy or lactation. Diagnoses were based on clinical symptoms, serum thyroxine and TRAb, thyroid ultrasound and orbital computed tomography. For the first round of RT-PCR on the TCR CDR3, the HTBI primer set was used together with the Qiagen OneStep RT-PCR kit. Blood samples also contained most of the expanded thyroid clonotypes (frequency above 0.001), which suggests that blood repertoires may reflect thyroid immune responses. Ophthalmopathy was separated from stable hyperthyroidism by a 13 V-J signature model, with approximately 85% sensitivity and approximately 81% specificity obtained in cross-validation and 80%/75% obtained in testing. During validation, the model predicted progression to ophthalmopathy a median of approximately six months ahead of onset, with approximately 70% sensitivity and almost 75% specificity. To identify TCR V-J signatures that set the groups apart, the researchers used a discovery cohort of more than 95 patients, made up of some 41 with Graves' ophthalmopathy and about 60 with stable Graves' hyperthyroidism. An independent validation cohort of some 18 hyperthyroidism patients and 15 or so patients who later progressed to ophthalmopathy tested prospective prediction of ophthalmopathy. The 100 or so discovery patients were randomly split 7:3 into training and test sets. Thyroid tissue and blood T-cell repertoires from six Graves' hyperthyroidism patients were also compared in the study. Following sampling, methimazole starting at 30 mg daily was given to hyperthyroidism patients, and high-dose intravenous methylprednisolone was given to ophthalmopathy patients. A second multiplex PCR round built the libraries, followed by size selection and purification. The libraries were sequenced on an Illumina HiSeq2000 using paired-end 100 bp reads. SOAPnuke was used to process the raw data, throwing out any read that contained adapters or uncalled bases, had a mean Phred below 15, or lacked an exact constant-primer or identifier match. High-quality paired reads were merged using COPE v1.2.5, and each unique nucleotide sequence was defined as a clonotype. MiTCR v1.1 was used to align the clonotypes against IMGT TRBV, TRBD and TRBJ reference segments. The analysis was restricted to V-J combinations with a frequency above 0.0001, which together covered 99% to 99.2% of the repertoires. The TCS score was defined as F50 (clonal expansion) divided by E x V (chaos), with BLOSUM62-based TCRdist calculated between CDR3 peptides within each V-J. Welch's t-statistics and random forest reduced fewer than 600 V-J features to 10 to 15, which were used in a naive Bayes classifier (R e1071). No statistical method was used to set the sample size in advance, and investigators knew the group allocation. The paper describes TCR Vbeta CDR3 sequencing of about 140 peripheral blood samples, made up of approximately 40 ophthalmopathy patients, roughly 72 hyperthyroidism patients and some 17 progressor patients.

The V and J genes are TRBV27 and TRBJ1-1, with the D gene uncertain. The TCR comes from a woman younger than 30 with Graves disease. Donor details come from another sample of the same person, matched by shared clones. The sample consisted of peripheral blood mononuclear cells (PBMCs), taken at new diagnosis, from a patient treated with antithyroid drugs. The base sequence is TGTGCCAGCAGTCCACTGGGGTCCCGGAATTCAAACACTGAAGCTTTCTTT. Its coded protein is CASSPLGSRNSNTEAFF.